This entry is about one T cell receptor beta chain. Trimming stripped 10 bases from V and 1 base from J, with 8 bases between. The germline V gene encodes CDR1 MNHNY and CDR2 SVGAGI (reference sequence). The CDR3 loop spans 11 amino acids. Selected positively for CCR7 and CD45RO-negative, naive CD8 cells excluded terminally differentiated effector memory CD45RA+ cells. Generated by immunoSEQ multiplex PCR, the TCRdb table keeps only in-frame clones and is missing some. Of hundreds of thousands of clones in the sample, 90% to 97% were seen once. This record belongs to a study of shared clonotypes between healthy human individuals.

The sequencing input was naive CD8+ T cells sorted from blood. The chain employs TRBV6-6 and TRBJ2-7; possibly TRBD2 for D (5 bases). The clonotype comes from a woman aged 30 to 39 in good health. The CDR3 sequence: CATGISYEQYF. As DNA, the CDR3 is TGTGCCACCGGGATTTCCTACGAGCAGTACTTC.